These 28 T cell receptor beta chains were sequenced from one sample in a study of OX40 agonist ivuxolimab in advanced cancers. Libraries were built with the immunoSEQ multiplex PCR assay. The table was pulled from immuneACCESS by TCRdb, which kept in-frame rearrangements only. Such tables lose some clones; where checked, under half of the loss comes from unresolved V genes, and the rest has no known cause. The sample includes around 26,000 clones, with approximately 90% observed a single time. The top ten hold about 46% of the sample. Specimen: CD4+ or CD8+ T cells sorted from blood, collected in a trial of the OX40 agonist ivuxolimab. These receptors originate from an adult with an advanced solid tumor such as melanoma, head and neck, liver or kidney cancer.

The chain joins TRBV6-1 to TRBJ2-7, with TRBD1 matching over 10 bases. Germline lookup yields CDR1 MNHNS and CDR2 SASEGT. V lost 9 bases, J lost 6 bases, and 11 bases stayed unmatched. The CDR3 contains 14 residues. The CDR3 bases are TGTGCCAGTCTTTACGGGACAGGGGTCAGCGAGCAGTACTTC. Translation gives CASLYGTGVSEQYF.

The chain uses TRBV7-8 and TRBJ1-2; TRBD1 matches at 7 bases. CDR1 is SGHVS and CDR2 is FQNEAQ in the germline V gene. Losses at the gene ends were 5 bases for V and 4 bases for J; bases not matched to a gene: 13. The CDR3 sequence is 16 residues long. The CDR3 nucleotides read TGTGCCAGCAGCAAGGGGGCCCAGGGGGGACGCTATGGCTACACCTTC. Amino acid sequence: CASSKGAQGGRYGYTF.

CDR3 region: CASSVGQGAYEQYF. Here the CDR3 DNA reads TGTGCCAGCAGTGTAGGGCAGGGGGCCTACGAGCAGTACTTC. This chain joins TRBV2 and TRBJ2-7; 7 nucleotides align to TRBD1. V shed 4 bases, J shed 2 bases, and the junction held 5 bases outside the gene matches. The germline gives CDR1 SNHLY, CDR2 FYNNEI. The length of the CDR3 is 14 residues.

The CDR3 DNA sequence: TGTGCCAGCAGTGGGGGCGGAGGGTCCACAGATACGCAGTATTTT. Translating it yields CASSGGGGSTDTQYF. The genes are TRBV2 and TRBJ2-3, with a weak D call TRBD2 (6 bases). V was cut by 4 bases and J by 2 bases, with 13 bases left in between. Germline V gene data show CDR1 as SNHLY and CDR2 as FYNNEI. CDR3 length equals 15 residues.

The rearrangement joins TRBV27 to TRBJ1-2; weak D call: TRBD1 (6 bases). The CDR3 loop spans 13 amino acids. CDR1 and CDR2 from the germline V gene are MNHEY and SMNVEV (reference sequence). With 4 bases removed from V and 2 bases from J, the gap between germline ends came to 8 bases. The CDR3 DNA reads as TGTGCCAGCAGTTCGGGACACAACTATGGCTACACCTTC. Its protein is CASSSGHNYGYTF.

The chain recombines TRBV5-1 with TRBJ2-7, with no clear D. The CDR3 has 12 amino acids. Germline-derived CDR1 and CDR2 are SGHRS and YFSETQ. Trimming cost V 4 bases and J 0 bases, with 5 bases left between them. DNA of the CDR3: TGCGCCAGCAGCATCAGCTCCTACGAGCAGTACTTC. Protein sequence: CASSISSYEQYF.

V usage is TRBV5-4 and J usage is TRBJ2-7, with D possibly TRBD2 on 5 matching bases. The V end lost 9 bases, the J end lost 5 bases, and 18 bases lay between the germline ends. The CDR3 loop spans 13 amino acids. Germline CDR1 and CDR2: SGHNT and YYREEE (reference sequence). The CDR3 region is CATTEAPSHEQYF. DNA of the CDR3: TGTGCCACCACCGAGGCTCCTAGCCACGAGCAGTACTTC.

The V and J genes are TRBV7-2 and TRBJ2-1, with 8 bases lining up with TRBD1. In germline, CDR1 is SGHTA, CDR2 FQGNSA. This CDR3 comprises 14 residues. After removal of 1 base from V and 4 bases from J, the junction contained 0 bases not matched to a gene. The CDR3 region is CASSLGTGYNEQFF. Here the CDR3 DNA reads TGTGCCAGCAGCTTAGGGACAGGGTACAATGAGCAGTTCTTC.

This clone showed up just once. V and J are TRBV6-5 and TRBJ2-5, with 9 bases aligning to TRBD1. Trimming cost V 4 bases and J 3 bases; bases outside gene matches: 0. The germline gives CDR1 MNHEY, CDR2 SVGAGI. This CDR3 region has 13 residues. DNA for the CDR3: TGTGCCAGCAGTTGGACAGGGGAAGAGACCCAGTACTTC. Translation: CASSWTGEETQYF.

The V and J genes are TRBV18 and TRBJ2-1; 11 bases are a match to TRBD2. The germline V gene has CDR1 KGHSH and CDR2 LQKENI. This CDR3 is 14 amino acids long. Trimming took 3 bases from V and 5 from J; bases not matched to a gene: 0. The CDR3 DNA follows: TGTGCCAGCTCACCGGGACTAGCGGACAATGAGCAGTTCTTC. It codes for CASSPGLADNEQFF. The full variable domain, rest sourced from reference TRBV18 and TRBJ2-1, is NAGVMQNPRHLVRRRGQEARLRCSPMKGHSHVYWYRQLPEEGLKFMVYLQKENIIDESGMPKERFSAEFPKEGPSILRIQQVVRGDSAAYFCASSPGLADNEQFFGPGTRLTVL.

This sequence joins TRBV5-1 and TRBJ2-5; D not certain. This CDR3 is built from 11 residues. Germline V gene data show CDR1 as SGHRS and CDR2 as YFSETQ. V lost 3 bases and J lost 1, with 1 base in between. The CDR3 reads CASSSQETQYF. Here the CDR3 DNA reads TGCGCCAGCAGCTCCCAAGAGACCCAGTACTTC.

This rearrangement joins TRBV29-1 to TRBJ2-7, with D possibly matching TRBD1 (7 bases). Germline values: CDR1 SQVTM, CDR2 ANQGSEA. There are 16 residues in the CDR3. V was cut by 6 bases and J by 1 base, with 22 bases left in between. The CDR3 region is CSVEGETGTESYEQYF. CDR3 nucleotides: TGCAGCGTGGAGGGGGAAACCGGGACAGAGTCCTACGAGCAGTACTTC.

This clone showed up just once. The chain combines TRBV28 with TRBJ2-6, with D possibly matching TRBD1 (5 bases). The CDR3 spans 17 residues. The germline V and J ends were trimmed by 8 bases and 1 base, with 18 bases remaining between them. The germline V gene has CDR1 MDHEN and CDR2 SYDVKM. Here the CDR3 reads CASLQGYLFSGANVLTF. The CDR3 DNA follows: TGTGCCAGCCTGCAGGGATACCTCTTTTCTGGGGCCAACGTCCTGACTTTC.

This chain links TRBV6-1 with TRBJ1-2; TRBD1 agrees at 11 bases. CDR1 and CDR2 (germline): MNHNS, SASEGT. The junction had 8 bases not matched to a gene; V was cut back by 4 bases and J by 4 bases. CDR3 length: 16 amino acids. The CDR3 region is CASSGDRGGFGYGYTF. The DNA of the CDR3 is TGTGCCAGCAGTGGGGACAGGGGGGGATTTGGCTATGGCTACACCTTC.

J is TRBJ2-2 and V is TRBV4-3, with D unresolved. The length of the CDR3 is 14 residues. Germline CDR1 LGHNA, CDR2 YSLEER. V was shortened by 3 bases and J by 0 bases, with 5 bases between the two germline ends. CDR3 sequence: CASSHNSNTGELFF. Here the CDR3 DNA reads TGCGCCAGCAGCCACAACTCGAACACCGGGGAGCTGTTTTTT.

A single count supports this clone. The chain has TRBV5-1 and TRBJ1-6, with D tentatively TRBD1 (5 bases). Germline CDR1 and CDR2: SGHRS and YFSETQ. The CDR3 runs 16 residues. Trimming stripped 0 bases from V and 5 bases from J, with 12 bases between. CDR3 sequence (DNA): TGCGCCAGCAGCTTGGCACCGACAGCGAATAATTCACCCCTCCACTTT. Translating gives CASSLAPTANNSPLHF.

The rearrangement links TRBV11-3 to TRBJ2-3; the D is unclear. The V end was cut by 6 bases, the J end by 1 base, with 17 bases between. There are 16 residues in the CDR3. The germline CDR1 and CDR2 sequences are SGHNT and YENEEA. CDR3 DNA: TGTGCCAGCAGGGGAATCGGTGGTCGACGCACAGATACGCAGTATTTT. Its translation is CASRGIGGRRTDTQYF.

This chain joins TRBV7-9 and TRBJ2-1; 10 bases fit TRBD2. Looked up from germline, CDR1 is SEHNR and CDR2 is FQNEAQ (reference sequence). The V gene end was trimmed by 4 bases and the J gene end by 15 bases; junction bases not matched to a gene: 15. This CDR3 has 15 amino acids. CDR3: CASSSTPAGGHNPFF. The DNA for the CDR3 is TGTGCCAGCAGCTCGACACCAGCGGGGGGGCACAATCCGTTCTTC.

V is TRBV9 and J is TRBJ2-3; the match to TRBD1 covers 9 bases. The ends lost 0 bases at V and 4 bases at J; junction bases unmatched: 6. Germline V gene lookup returns CDR1 SGDLS and CDR2 YYNGEE. The CDR3 has 16 amino acids. The CDR3 is CASSVGDRGFSDTQYF. CDR3 in DNA: TGTGCCAGCAGCGTAGGTGACAGGGGGTTTTCAGATACGCAGTATTTT.

This chain uses TRBV11-3 with TRBJ1-1; 7 nucleotides match TRBD1. After removal of 1 base from V and 0 bases from J, the junction contained 11 bases not matched to a gene. This CDR3 has 18 residues. Germline CDR1 reads SGHNT; CDR2 reads YENEEA. CDR3 region: CASSLGYQGGSMNTEAFF. The CDR3 DNA sequence: TGTGCCAGCAGCTTAGGGTACCAGGGGGGGAGCATGAACACTGAAGCTTTCTTT.

The chain combines TRBV28 with TRBJ1-2; D uncertain. Germline-derived CDR1 and CDR2 are MDHEN and SYDVKM. With 7 bases removed from V and 3 bases from J, the gap between germline ends came to 6 bases. The CDR3 runs 11 residues. CDR3 DNA: TGTGCCAGCAAGGACTACTATGGCTACACCTTC. It codes for CASKDYYGYTF.

The V call is TRBV9, the J call TRBJ1-1; D not resolved. Trimming cost V 0 bases and J 4 bases, with 13 bases left between them. The CDR3 has 15 amino acids. Germline V gene lookup returns CDR1 SGDLS and CDR2 YYNGEE. CDR3 DNA sequence: TGTGCCAGCAGCGTAGGAGCAGGCTCCTCCACTGAAGCTTTCTTT. Amino acid sequence: CASSVGAGSSTEAFF. The full variable domain, rest sourced from reference TRBV9 and TRBJ1-1, is DSGVTQTPKHLITATGQRVTLRCSPRSGDLSVYWYQQSLDQGLQFLIQYYNGEERAKGNILERFSAQQFPDLHSELNLSSLELGDSALYFCASSVGAGSSTEAFFGQGTRLTVV.

The chain links TRBV5-6 to TRBJ2-3, with 7 bases lining up with TRBD2. Germline assignment: CDR1 SGHDT and CDR2 YYEEEE. This CDR3 spans 15 amino acids. V lost 2 bases to trimming and J lost 3 bases; unmatched junction nucleotides: 6. Here the CDR3 reads CASSFAGDITDTQYF. The CDR3 nucleotides read TGTGCCAGCAGCTTCGCGGGAGACATTACAGATACGCAGTATTTT. The full variable domain, rest sourced from reference TRBV5-6 and TRBJ2-3, is DAGVTQSPTHLIKTRGQQVTLRCSPKSGHDTVSWYQQALGQGPQFIFQYYEEEERQRGNFPDRFSGHQFPNYSSELNVNALLLGDSALYLCASSFAGDITDTQYFGPGTRLTVL.

The V and J genes are TRBV5-5 and TRBJ2-7, with D tentatively TRBD2 (5 bases). The CDR3 loop spans 15 amino acids. Looked up from germline, CDR1 is SGHKS and CDR2 is YYEKEE (reference sequence). V shed 3 bases and J shed 3 bases, with 16 bases lying between them. The CDR3 region is CASSWTGPGSYEQYF. In DNA, the CDR3 is TGTGCCAGCAGCTGGACGGGTCCGGGGAGCTACGAGCAGTACTTC.

J is TRBJ1-4 and V is TRBV15; D gene uncertain. Germline V gene lookup returns CDR1 LNHNV and CDR2 YYDKDF (reference sequence). Trimming shortened V by 9 bases and J by 7 bases, and 18 bases separated the two germline ends. The CDR3 covers 14 residues. This CDR3 is CATLQLGESEKLFF. DNA for the CDR3: TGTGCCACATTACAACTTGGGGAGAGTGAAAAACTGTTTTTT.

The rearrangement links TRBV28 to TRBJ1-6; D call uncertain. The germline CDR1 and CDR2 sequences are MDHEN and SYDVKM. CDR3 length: 16 residues. V dropped 1 base and J dropped 9 bases, with 16 bases sitting between them. CDR3 in amino acids: CASSLFSRDWGSPLHF. The CDR3 coding sequence is TGTGCCAGCAGTTTATTCTCCCGGGATTGGGGTTCACCCCTCCACTTT.

V gene TRBV10-1 combines with J gene TRBJ2-7; 7 bases map to TRBD2. The germline gives CDR1 WNHNN, CDR2 SYGVQD (reference sequence). J lost 4 bases, V lost 10 bases, and 10 bases had no gene match. The CDR3 has 13 amino acids. CDR3 coding DNA: TGCGCCACCTCTAATCTGCGGGGGTACGAGCAGTACTTC. It yields the protein CATSNLRGYEQYF.

The chain links TRBV18 to TRBJ2-5; possible D gene TRBD1, 5 bases. V gave up 2 bases and J gave up 5 bases, with 12 bases separating them. The germline V gene encodes CDR1 KGHSH and CDR2 LQKENI. CDR3 length: 14 amino acids. Here the CDR3 DNA reads TGTGCCAGCTCACCAAGAATAGGGGTGGAGACCCAGTACTTC. Its translation: CASSPRIGVETQYF. Looking up the rest from reference TRBV18 and TRBJ2-5 gives the full variable domain: NAGVMQNPRHLVRRRGQEARLRCSPMKGHSHVYWYRQLPEEGLKFMVYLQKENIIDESGMPKERFSAEFPKEGPSILRIQQVVRGDSAAYFCASSPRIGVETQYFGPGTRLLVL.